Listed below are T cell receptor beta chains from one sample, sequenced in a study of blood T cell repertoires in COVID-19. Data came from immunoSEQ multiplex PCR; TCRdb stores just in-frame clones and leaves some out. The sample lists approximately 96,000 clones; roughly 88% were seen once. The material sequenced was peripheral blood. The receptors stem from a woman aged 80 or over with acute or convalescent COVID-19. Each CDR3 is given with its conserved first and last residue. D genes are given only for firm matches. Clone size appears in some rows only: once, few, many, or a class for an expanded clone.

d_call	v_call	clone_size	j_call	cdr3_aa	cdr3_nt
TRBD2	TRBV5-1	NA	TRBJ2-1	CASSYTGTSWSYEQFF	TGCGCCAGCAGCTACACCGGGACTAGCTGGAGCTATGAGCAGTTCTTC
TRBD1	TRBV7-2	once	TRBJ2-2	CASSTPGTGFIGELFF	TGTGCCAGCAGCACCCCCGGGACAGGGTTCATCGGGGAGCTGTTTTTT
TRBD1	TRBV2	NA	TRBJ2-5	CASSPQGAGQETQYF	TGTGCCAGCTCCCCCCAGGGGGCGGGCCAAGAGACCCAGTACTTC
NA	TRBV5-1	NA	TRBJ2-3	CASSLALANTDTQYF	TGCGCCAGCAGCTTGGCACTAGCCAACACAGATACGCAGTATTTT
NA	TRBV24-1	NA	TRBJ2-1	CATSDPTRWFF	TGTGCCACCAGTGATCCTACTAGGTGGTTCTTC
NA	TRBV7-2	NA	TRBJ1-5	CASSYRSWGDQPQHF	TGTGCCAGCAGTTACCGATCCTGGGGAGATCAGCCCCAGCATTTT
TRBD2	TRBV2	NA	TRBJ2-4	CASSELAGGVSAIQYF	TGTGCCAGCAGTGAACTAGCGGGGGGGGTTTCGGCCATTCAGTACTTC
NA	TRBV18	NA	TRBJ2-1	CASSPEGAYNEQFF	TGTGCCAGCTCACCAGAGGGCGCCTACAATGAGCAGTTCTTC
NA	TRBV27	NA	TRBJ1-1	CASSLSFGFGSTEAFF	TGTGCCAGCAGTTTATCGTTCGGGTTTGGAAGCACTGAAGCTTTCTTT
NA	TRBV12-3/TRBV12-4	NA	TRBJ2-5	CASSIGQQETQYF	TGTGCCAGCAGTATCGGACAGCAAGAGACCCAGTACTTC
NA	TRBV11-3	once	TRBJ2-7	CASSLLKPRTSYEQYF	TGTGCCAGCAGCTTACTAAAACCGAGGACAAGCTACGAGCAGTACTTC
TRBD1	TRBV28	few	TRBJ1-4	CASSHSLGGIQGEWDEKLFF	TGTGCCAGCAGTCACTCATTAGGGGGAATCCAGGGGGAATGGGATGAAAAACTGTTTTTT
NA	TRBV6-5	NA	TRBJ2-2	CASSTLGAGELFF	TGTGCCAGCAGTACGCTAGGGGCCGGGGAGCTGTTTTTT
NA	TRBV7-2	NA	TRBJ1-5	CASSLGRINQPQHF	TGTGCCAGCAGCTTAGGGCGGATCAATCAGCCCCAGCATTTT
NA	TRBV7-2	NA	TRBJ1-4	CASRSGAAFGKLFF	TGTGCCAGCAGGTCTGGGGCTGCTTTTGGAAAACTGTTTTTT
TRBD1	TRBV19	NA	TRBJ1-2	CASSSRDRGFYGYTF	TGTGCCAGTAGTAGTCGGGACAGGGGATTCTATGGCTACACCTTC
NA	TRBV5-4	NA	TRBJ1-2	CASSLGQTDYGYTF	TGTGCCAGCAGCTTAGGACAGACTGACTATGGCTACACCTTC
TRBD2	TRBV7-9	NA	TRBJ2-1	CASSILAGGRDEQFF	TGTGCCAGCAGCATACTAGCGGGGGGCCGGGATGAGCAGTTCTTC
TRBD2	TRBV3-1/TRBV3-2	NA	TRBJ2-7	CASSQEARLAGSYEQYF	TGTGCCAGCAGCCAAGAAGCCCGACTAGCGGGGTCCTACGAGCAGTACTTC
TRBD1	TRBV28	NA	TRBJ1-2	CASSSGQGGGYTF	TGTGCCAGCAGTTCGGGACAGGGCGGTGGCTACACCTTC
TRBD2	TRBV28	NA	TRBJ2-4	CASSLWSPTSGRPIQYF	TGTGCCAGCAGTTTATGGTCCCCGACTAGCGGGAGGCCCATTCAGTACTTC
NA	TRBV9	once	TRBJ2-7	CASSYRSLGYEQYF	TGTGCCAGCAGCTATCGGAGTTTGGGCTACGAGCAGTACTTC
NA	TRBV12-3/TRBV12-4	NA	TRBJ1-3	CASSTGSGNTIYF	TGTGCCAGCAGCACGGGCTCTGGAAACACCATATATTTT
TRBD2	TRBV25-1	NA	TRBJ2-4	CASSVSGGADDIQYF	TGTGCCAGCAGTGTTAGCGGGGGGGCGGATGACATTCAGTACTTC
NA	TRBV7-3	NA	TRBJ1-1	CASSLEMNTEAFF	TGTGCCAGCAGCTTAGAGATGAACACTGAAGCTTTCTTT
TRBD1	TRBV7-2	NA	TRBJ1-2	CASSSGQGEVHGYTF	TGTGCCAGCAGCTCCGGACAGGGGGAGGTCCATGGCTACACCTTC
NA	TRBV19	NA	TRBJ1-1	CASRPIGGWTEAFF	TGTGCCAGTAGGCCTATTGGAGGGTGGACTGAAGCTTTCTTT
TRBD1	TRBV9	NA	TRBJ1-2	CASSEDPGQLYGYTF	TGTGCCAGCAGCGAGGATCCGGGACAGCTGTATGGCTACACCTTC
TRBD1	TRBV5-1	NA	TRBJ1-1	CASSSLGTGNMNTEAFF	TGCGCCAGCAGCTCTCTAGGGACAGGGAACATGAACACTGAAGCTTTCTTT
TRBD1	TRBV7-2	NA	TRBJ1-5	CASSSGQINQPQHF	TGTGCCAGCAGCTCGGGACAGATCAATCAGCCCCAGCATTTT
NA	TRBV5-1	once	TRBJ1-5	CASSLPRGSGQPQHF	TGCGCCAGCAGCTTGCCGCGGGGGTCCGGACAGCCCCAGCATTTT
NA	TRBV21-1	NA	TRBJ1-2	CASSKVIEQGFLADYGYTF	TGTGCCAGCAGCAAAGTGATAGAACAGGGCTTCTTAGCAGATTATGGCTACACCTTC
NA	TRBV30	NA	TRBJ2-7	CAWTRASEQYF	TGTGCCTGGACCCGAGCTAGTGAGCAGTACTTC
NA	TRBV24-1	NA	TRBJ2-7	CATSDLQGREQYF	TGTGCCACCAGTGATTTGCAGGGGCGGGAGCAGTACTTC
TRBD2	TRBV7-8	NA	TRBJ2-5	CASSRGTSGGAAETQYF	TGTGCCAGCAGCCGAGGCACGAGCGGGGGGGCCGCAGAGACCCAGTACTTC
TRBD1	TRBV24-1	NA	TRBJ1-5	CATSDQQGAVPQPQHF	TGTGCCACCAGTGATCAGCAGGGGGCCGTTCCTCAGCCCCAGCATTTT
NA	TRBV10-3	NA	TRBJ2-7	CAISESQGYYEQYF	TGTGCCATCAGTGAGTCTCAGGGTTACTACGAGCAGTACTTC
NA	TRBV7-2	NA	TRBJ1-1	CASSRDWVDEAFF	TGTGCCAGCAGTCGGGACTGGGTCGATGAAGCTTTCTTT
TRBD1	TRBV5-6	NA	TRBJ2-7	CASSRTGRYEQYF	TGTGCCAGCAGTAGGACAGGGAGGTACGAGCAGTACTTC
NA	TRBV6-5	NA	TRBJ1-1	CASSYSRGGLQAFF	TGTGCCAGCAGTTACTCGAGGGGAGGTCTGCAAGCTTTCTTT
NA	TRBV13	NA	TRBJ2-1	CASSLDRSYNEQFF	TGTGCCAGCAGCTTAGACAGGTCGTACAATGAGCAGTTCTTC
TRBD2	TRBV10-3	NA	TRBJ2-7	CAIRPGTSDSYEQYF	TGTGCCATCAGGCCCGGGACTAGCGACTCCTACGAGCAGTACTTC
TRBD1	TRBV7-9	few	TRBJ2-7	CASSPPGQHYEQYF	TGTGCCAGCAGCCCGCCGGGACAGCACTACGAGCAGTACTTC
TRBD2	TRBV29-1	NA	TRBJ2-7	CSVIGLAGSEQYF	TGCAGCGTTATAGGACTAGCGGGTAGCGAGCAGTACTTC
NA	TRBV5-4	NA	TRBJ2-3	CASSSYRTDTQYF	TGTGCCAGCAGCTCCTACCGCACAGATACGCAGTATTTT
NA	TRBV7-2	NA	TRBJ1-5	CASSFRGQPQHF	TGTGCCAGCAGCTTTCGAGGGCAGCCCCAGCATTTT
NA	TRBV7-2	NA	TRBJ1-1	CASSQAGLGAFF	TGTGCCAGCAGCCAGGCGGGGCTGGGTGCTTTCTTT
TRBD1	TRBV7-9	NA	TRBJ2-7	CASSSSRQGWGEQYF	TGTGCCAGCAGCTCATCCCGACAGGGGTGGGGCGAGCAGTACTTC
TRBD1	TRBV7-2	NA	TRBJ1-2	CASSEDVGTGFGYTF	TGTGCCAGCTCGGAGGACGTAGGGACAGGTTTTGGCTACACCTTC
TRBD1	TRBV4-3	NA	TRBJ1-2	CASSPSPTGNYGYTF	TGCGCCAGCAGCCCGTCCCCGACAGGGAACTATGGCTACACCTTC
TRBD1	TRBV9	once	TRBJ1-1	CASSVSGTGHTEAFF	TGTGCCAGCAGCGTTTCCGGGACAGGGCATACTGAAGCTTTCTTT